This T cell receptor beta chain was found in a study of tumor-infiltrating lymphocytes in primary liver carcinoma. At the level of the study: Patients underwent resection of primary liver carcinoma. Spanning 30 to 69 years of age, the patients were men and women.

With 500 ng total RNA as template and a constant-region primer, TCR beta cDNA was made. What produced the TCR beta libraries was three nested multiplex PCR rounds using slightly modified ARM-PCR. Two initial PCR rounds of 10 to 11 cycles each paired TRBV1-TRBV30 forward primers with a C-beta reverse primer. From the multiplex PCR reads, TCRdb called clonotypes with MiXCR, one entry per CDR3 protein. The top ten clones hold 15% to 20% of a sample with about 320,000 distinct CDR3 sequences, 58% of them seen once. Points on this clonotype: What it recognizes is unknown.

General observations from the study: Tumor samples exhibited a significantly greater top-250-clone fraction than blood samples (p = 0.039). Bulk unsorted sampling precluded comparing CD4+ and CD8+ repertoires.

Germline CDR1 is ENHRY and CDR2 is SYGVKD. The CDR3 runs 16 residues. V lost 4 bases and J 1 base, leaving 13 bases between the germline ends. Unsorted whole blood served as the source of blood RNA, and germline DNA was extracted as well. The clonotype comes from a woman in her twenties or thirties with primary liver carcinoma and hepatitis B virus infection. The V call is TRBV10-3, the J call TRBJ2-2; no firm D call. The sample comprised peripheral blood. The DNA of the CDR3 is TGTGCCATCAGTGGTCGACGGCAAAGGAACACCGGGGAGCTGTTTTTT. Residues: CAISGRRQRNTGELFF.